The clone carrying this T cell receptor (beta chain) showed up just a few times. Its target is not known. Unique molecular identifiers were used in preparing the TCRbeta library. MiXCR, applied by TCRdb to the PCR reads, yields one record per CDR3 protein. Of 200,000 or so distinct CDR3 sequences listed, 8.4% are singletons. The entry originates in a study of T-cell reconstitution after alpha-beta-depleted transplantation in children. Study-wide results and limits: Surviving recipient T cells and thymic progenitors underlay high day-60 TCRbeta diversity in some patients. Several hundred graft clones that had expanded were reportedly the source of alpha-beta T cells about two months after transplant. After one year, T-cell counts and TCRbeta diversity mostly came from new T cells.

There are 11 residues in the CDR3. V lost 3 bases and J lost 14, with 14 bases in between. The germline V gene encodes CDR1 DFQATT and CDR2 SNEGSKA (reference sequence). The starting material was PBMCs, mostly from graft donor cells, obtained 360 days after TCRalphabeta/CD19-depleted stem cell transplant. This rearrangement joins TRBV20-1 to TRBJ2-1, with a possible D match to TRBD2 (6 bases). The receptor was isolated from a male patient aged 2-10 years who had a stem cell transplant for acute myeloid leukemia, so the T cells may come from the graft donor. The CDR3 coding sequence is TGCAGTGCTAGCGGTGGCGGGACGGAGTTCTTC. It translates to CSASGGGTEFF.